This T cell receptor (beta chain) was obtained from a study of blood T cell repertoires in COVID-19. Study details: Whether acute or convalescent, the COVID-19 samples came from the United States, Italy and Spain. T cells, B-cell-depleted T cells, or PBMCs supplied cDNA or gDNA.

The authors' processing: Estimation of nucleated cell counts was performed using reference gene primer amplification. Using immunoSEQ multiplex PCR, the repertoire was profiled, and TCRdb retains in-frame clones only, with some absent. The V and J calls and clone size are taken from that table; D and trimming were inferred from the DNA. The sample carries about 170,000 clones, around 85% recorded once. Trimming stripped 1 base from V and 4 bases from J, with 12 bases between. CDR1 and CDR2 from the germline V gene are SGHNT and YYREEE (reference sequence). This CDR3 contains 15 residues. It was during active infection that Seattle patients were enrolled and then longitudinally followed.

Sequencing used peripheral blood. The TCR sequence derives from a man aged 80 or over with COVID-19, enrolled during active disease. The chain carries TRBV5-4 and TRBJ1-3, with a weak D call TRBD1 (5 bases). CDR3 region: CASSLSGASGNTIYF. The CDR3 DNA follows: TGTGCCAGCAGCTTGAGCGGGGCCTCAGGAAACACCATATATTTT.